One sample yielded the 11 T cell receptor beta chains listed below, sequenced in a study of shared clonotypes between healthy human individuals. TCRdb keeps only in-frame clones here, not all; method: immunoSEQ multiplex PCR. The sample includes about 1.1 million clones, around 82% seen only once; the top ten take 0.55% to 0.7%. The material sequenced was memory CD4+ T cells from PBMCs. As for subset: CD45RA-negative fraction. These receptor sequences come from a man between 18 and 35 years old in good health. Some clones in this sample may be carry-over from other donors' samples.

The chain carries TRBV28 and TRBJ1-5; D call uncertain. V was pared by 8 bases and J by 0 bases, with 5 bases between. Germline assignment: CDR1 MDHEN and CDR2 SYDVKM. This CDR3 has 12 residues. The chain's CDR3 is CASHYSNQPQHF. CDR3 DNA sequence: TGTGCCAGCCACTATAGCAATCAGCCCCAGCATTTT.

The V gene is TRBV25-1, the J gene TRBJ2-7; D remains unclear. This CDR3 has 11 residues. Trimming stripped 6 bases from V and 1 base from J, with 4 bases between. CDR1 and CDR2 from the germline V gene are MGHDK and SYGVNS. This CDR3 reads CASRTSYEQYF. CDR3 nucleotide sequence: TGTGCCAGCAGGACGTCCTACGAGCAGTACTTC.

The rearrangement uses TRBV5-4 and TRBJ2-5; the match to TRBD2 covers 8 bases. The CDR3 has 14 residues. With V trimmed by 2 bases and J by 9 bases, 9 bases remained unmatched. Germline V gives CDR1 SGHNT, CDR2 YYREEE (reference sequence). The chain's CDR3 is CASSFSGTGGAQYF. CDR3 bases: TGTGCCAGCAGCTTTAGCGGGACCGGGGGGGCCCAGTACTTC. The variable domain in full, with the rest retrieved from reference TRBV5-4 and TRBJ2-5, is ETGVTQSPTHLIKTRGQQVTLRCSSQSGHNTVSWYQQALGQGPQFIFQYYREEENGRGNFPPRFSGLQFPNYSSELNVNALELDDSALYLCASSFSGTGGAQYFGPGTRLLVL.

The chain uses TRBV19 and TRBJ1-2; D remains unclear. The germline gives CDR1 LNHDA, CDR2 SQIVND (reference sequence). V lost 2 bases, J lost 4 bases, and 14 bases lay in between. The CDR3 runs to 15 residues. CDR3 loop: CASSIFLGSAYGYTF. The CDR3 nucleotides are TGTGCCAGTAGTATATTCCTGGGATCAGCCTATGGCTACACCTTC.

J is TRBJ2-5 and V is TRBV7-9; D tentatively reads TRBD1 or TRBD2 (5 bases each). Trimming pared 1 base from V and 5 bases from J, leaving 14 bases between. The CDR3 length is 15 residues. Germline V gives CDR1 SEHNR, CDR2 FQNEAQ (reference sequence). The CDR3 DNA reads TGTGCCAGCAGCTTAGTTGGGGACCCCAATGAGACCCAGTACTTC. Translation: CASSLVGDPNETQYF.

The V gene is TRBV29-1, the J gene TRBJ2-3, with D hard to call. V shed 1 base and J shed 5 bases, with 7 bases lying between them. The CDR3 totals 12 residues. Per the germline V gene, CDR1 is SQVTM and CDR2 is ANQGSEA. CDR3 sequence reads: CSVEVVEDTQYF. The CDR3 region has the DNA TGCAGCGTTGAAGTTGTGGAAGATACGCAGTATTTT.

The rearrangement joins TRBV5-1 to TRBJ1-4; no clear D gene. The germline gives CDR1 SGHRS, CDR2 YFSETQ. There are 16 residues in the CDR3. The V end lost 0 bases, the J end lost 6 bases, and 15 bases lay between the germline ends. Here the CDR3 DNA reads TGCGCCAGCAGCTTGGCGACACCTACAGCCTATGAAAAACTGTTTTTT. This encodes CASSLATPTAYEKLFF.

The CDR3 coding sequence is TGCGCCAGCACCATACTAGCGGGAGGTGGAAATGAGCAGTTCTTC. Amino acids: CASTILAGGGNEQFF. This chain links TRBV5-1 with TRBJ2-1; 12 bases are shared with TRBD2. The germline V gene encodes CDR1 SGHRS and CDR2 YFSETQ. The CDR3 is 15 residues long. The junction had 8 bases not matched to a gene; V was cut back by 6 bases and J by 7 bases.

This rearrangement joins TRBV5-1 to TRBJ1-4; no clear D. The CDR3 totals 12 residues. The V gene lost 5 bases and the J gene lost 5 bases, with 7 bases spanning the gap. From germline, CDR1 is SGHRS and CDR2 YFSETQ. CDR3 in DNA: TGCGCCAGCAGGCATCTGAATGAAAAACTGTTTTTT. Protein product: CASRHLNEKLFF.

This sequence joins TRBV7-9 and TRBJ2-5; D possibly corresponds to TRBD2 (6 bases). CDR3 size: 15 residues. V lost 5 bases and J 1 base, leaving 14 bases between the germline ends. Germline values: CDR1 SEHNR, CDR2 FQNEAQ (reference sequence). The CDR3 DNA reads TGTGCCAGCAGCCTGCAGCGGGTGGGCCAAGAGACCCAGTACTTC. It is translated as CASSLQRVGQETQYF.

The chain uses TRBV14 and TRBJ2-7; D not certain. V lost 0 bases and J lost 7, with 10 bases in between. CDR1 is SGHDN, CDR2 FVKESK, per germline. The CDR3 has 13 residues. This CDR3 reads CASSQDLITEQYF. CDR3 bases: TGTGCCAGCAGCCAAGATTTAATTACGGAGCAGTACTTC.